The following is a T cell receptor (beta chain) sequence with its context. TCRdb's table, derived via immunoSEQ multiplex PCR, lists solely in-frame clones and lacks some. The sample yields about 87,000 clones, over 70% seen once. This entry belongs to a study of blood T cell repertoires in COVID-19. Study at large: COVID-19 samples collected from the United States, Italy and Spain covered acute and convalescent phases.

V shed 3 bases, J shed 6 bases, and the junction held 3 bases outside the gene matches. Germline V gene lookup returns CDR1 SGHTA and CDR2 FQGNSA. The CDR3 consists of 15 residues. The sequencing sample was made of peripheral blood. The receptor's source is a man older than 75 with acute or convalescent COVID-19. The chain carries TRBV7-2 and TRBJ1-5; 12 nucleotides agree with TRBD1. CDR3 sequence: CASSLGQGAGQPQHF. CDR3 nucleotide sequence: TGTGCCAGCAGCTTGGGACAGGGGGCAGGTCAGCCCCAGCATTTT.